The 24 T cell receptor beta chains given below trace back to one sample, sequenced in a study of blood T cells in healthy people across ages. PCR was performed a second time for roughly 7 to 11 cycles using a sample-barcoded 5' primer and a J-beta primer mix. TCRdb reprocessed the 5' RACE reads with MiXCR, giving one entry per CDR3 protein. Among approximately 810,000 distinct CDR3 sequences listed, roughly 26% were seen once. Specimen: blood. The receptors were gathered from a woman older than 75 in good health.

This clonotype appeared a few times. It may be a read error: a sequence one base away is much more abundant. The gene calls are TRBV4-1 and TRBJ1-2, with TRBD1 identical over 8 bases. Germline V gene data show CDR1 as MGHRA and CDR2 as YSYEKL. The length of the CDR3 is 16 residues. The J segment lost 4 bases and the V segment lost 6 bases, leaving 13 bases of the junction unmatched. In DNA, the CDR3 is TGCGCCAGCAGGGCCCGGACAGGGCAGAACCGCTATGGCTACACCTTC. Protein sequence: CASRARTGQNRYGYTF.

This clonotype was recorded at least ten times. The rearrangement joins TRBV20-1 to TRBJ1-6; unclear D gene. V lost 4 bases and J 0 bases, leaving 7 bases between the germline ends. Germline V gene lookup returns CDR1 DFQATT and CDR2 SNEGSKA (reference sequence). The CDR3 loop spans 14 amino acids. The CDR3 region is CSATFGSYNSPLHF. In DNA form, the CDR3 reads TGCAGTGCTACCTTCGGCTCCTATAATTCACCCCTCCACTTT.

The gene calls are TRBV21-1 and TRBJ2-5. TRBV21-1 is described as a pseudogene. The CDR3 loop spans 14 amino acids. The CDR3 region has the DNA TGTGCCAGCAGCAAAGACGGAGAGAACAATGAGCAGTACTTC. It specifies CASSKDGENNEQYF.

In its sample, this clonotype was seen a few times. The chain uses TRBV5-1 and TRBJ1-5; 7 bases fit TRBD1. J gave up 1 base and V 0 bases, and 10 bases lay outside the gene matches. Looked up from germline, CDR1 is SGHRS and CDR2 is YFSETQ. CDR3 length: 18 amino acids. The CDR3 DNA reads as TGCGCCAGCAGCTTGGGGGGTTACAGGGGACCCAGCAATCAGCCCCAGCATTTT. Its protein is CASSLGGYRGPSNQPQHF.

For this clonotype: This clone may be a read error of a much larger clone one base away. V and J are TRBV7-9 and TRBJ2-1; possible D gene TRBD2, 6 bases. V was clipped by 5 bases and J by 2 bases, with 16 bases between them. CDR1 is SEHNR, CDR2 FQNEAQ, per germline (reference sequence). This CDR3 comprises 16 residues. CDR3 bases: TGTGCCAGCAGCCTTGGGGACTCCGTAGCCTACAATGAGCAGTTCTTC. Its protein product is CASSLGDSVAYNEQFF.

The CDR3 loop is CSVADRGSQPQHF. CDR3 bases: TGCAGCGTAGCGGACAGGGGGAGCCAGCCCCAGCATTTT. J is TRBJ1-5 and V is TRBV29-1; 10 bases match TRBD1. Germline assignment: CDR1 SQVTM and CDR2 ANQGSEA. The CDR3 has 13 residues. V dropped 6 bases and J dropped 7; count of bases not matched to a gene: 6.

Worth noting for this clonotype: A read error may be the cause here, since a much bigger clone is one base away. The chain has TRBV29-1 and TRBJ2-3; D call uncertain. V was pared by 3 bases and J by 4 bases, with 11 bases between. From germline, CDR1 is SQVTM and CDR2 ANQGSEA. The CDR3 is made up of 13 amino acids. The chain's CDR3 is CSVDEQSADTQYF. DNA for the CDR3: TGCAGCGTTGACGAACAGTCAGCAGATACGCAGTATTTT.

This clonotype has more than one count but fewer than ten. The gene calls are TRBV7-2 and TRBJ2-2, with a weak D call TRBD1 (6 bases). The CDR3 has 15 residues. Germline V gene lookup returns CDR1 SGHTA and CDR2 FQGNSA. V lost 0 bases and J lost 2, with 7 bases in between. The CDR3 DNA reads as TGTGCCAGCAGCTTAGCACAGGGAAACACCGGGGAGCTGTTTTTT. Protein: CASSLAQGNTGELFF. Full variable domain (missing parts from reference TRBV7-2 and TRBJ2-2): GAGVSQSPSNKVTEKGKDVELRCDPISGHTALYWYRQSLGQGLEFLIYFQGNSAPDKSGLPSDRFSAERTGGSVSTLTIQRTQQEDSAVYLCASSLAQGNTGELFFGEGSRLTVL.

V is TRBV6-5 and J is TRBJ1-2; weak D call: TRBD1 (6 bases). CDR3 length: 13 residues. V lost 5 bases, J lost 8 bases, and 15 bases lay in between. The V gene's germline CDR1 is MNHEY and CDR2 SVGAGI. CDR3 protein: CASSPTGARGYTF. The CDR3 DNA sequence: TGTGCCAGCAGTCCGACGGGGGCGCGGGGCTACACCTTC.

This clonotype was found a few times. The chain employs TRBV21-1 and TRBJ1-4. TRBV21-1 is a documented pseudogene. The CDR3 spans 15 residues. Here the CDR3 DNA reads TGTGCCAGCAGCACTACCAAAAGGGAGGGTGAAAAACTGTTTTTT. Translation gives CASSTTKREGEKLFF.

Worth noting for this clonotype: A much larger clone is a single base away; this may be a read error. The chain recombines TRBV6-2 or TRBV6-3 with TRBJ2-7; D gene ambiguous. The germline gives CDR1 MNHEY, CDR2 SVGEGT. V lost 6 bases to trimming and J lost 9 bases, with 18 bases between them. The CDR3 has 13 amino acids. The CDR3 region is CASRKGNLEGQYF. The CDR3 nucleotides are TGTGCCAGCAGAAAAGGGAATTTAGAAGGGCAGTACTTC.

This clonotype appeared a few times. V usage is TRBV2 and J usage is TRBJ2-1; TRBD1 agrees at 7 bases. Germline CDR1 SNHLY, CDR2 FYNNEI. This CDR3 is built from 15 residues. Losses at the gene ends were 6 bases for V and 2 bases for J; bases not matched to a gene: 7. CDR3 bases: TGTGCCAGCAGCGATAGGACAGGCCCCTACAATGAGCAGTTCTTC. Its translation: CASSDRTGPYNEQFF. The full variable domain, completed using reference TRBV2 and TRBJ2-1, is EPEVTQTPSHQVTQMGQEVILRCVPISNHLYFYWYRQILGQKVEFLVSFYNNEISEKSEIFDDQFSVERPDGSNFTLKIRSTKLEDSAMYFCASSDRTGPYNEQFFGPGTRLTVL.

The CDR3 reads CASSAPETEAFF. The CDR3 DNA follows: TGTGCCAGCAGCGCCCCGGAAACTGAAGCTTTCTTT. The V gene is TRBV7-9, the J gene TRBJ1-1; no clear D. The CDR3 covers 12 residues. The germline gives CDR1 SEHNR, CDR2 FQNEAQ (reference sequence). V lost 5 bases and J 5 bases, leaving 9 bases between the germline ends.

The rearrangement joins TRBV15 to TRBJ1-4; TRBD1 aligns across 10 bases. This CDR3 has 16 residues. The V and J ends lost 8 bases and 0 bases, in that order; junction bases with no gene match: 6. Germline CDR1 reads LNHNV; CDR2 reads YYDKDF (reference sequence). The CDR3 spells CATGTGAFSTNEKLFF. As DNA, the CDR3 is TGTGCCACCGGGACAGGGGCCTTCTCAACTAATGAAAAACTGTTTTTT.

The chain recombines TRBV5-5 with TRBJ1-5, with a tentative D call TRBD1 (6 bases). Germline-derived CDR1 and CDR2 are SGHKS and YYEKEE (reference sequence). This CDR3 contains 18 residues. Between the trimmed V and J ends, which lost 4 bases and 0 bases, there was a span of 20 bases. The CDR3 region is CASSAIIKTGDSNQPQHF. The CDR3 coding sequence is TGTGCCAGCAGCGCCATCATAAAGACAGGCGATAGCAATCAGCCCCAGCATTTT. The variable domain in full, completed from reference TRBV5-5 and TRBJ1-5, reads DAGVTQSPTHLIKTRGQQVTLRCSPISGHKSVSWYQQVLGQGPQFIFQYYEKEERGRGNFPDRFSARQFPNYSSELNVNALLLGDSALYLCASSAIIKTGDSNQPQHFGDGTRLSIL.

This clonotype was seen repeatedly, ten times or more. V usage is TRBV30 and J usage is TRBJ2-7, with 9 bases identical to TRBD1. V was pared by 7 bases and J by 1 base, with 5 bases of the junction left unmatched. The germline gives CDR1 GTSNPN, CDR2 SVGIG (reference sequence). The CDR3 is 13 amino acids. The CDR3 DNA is TGTGCCTCCGGGACAGGGCTGTCCTACGAGCAGTACTTC. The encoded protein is CASGTGLSYEQYF.

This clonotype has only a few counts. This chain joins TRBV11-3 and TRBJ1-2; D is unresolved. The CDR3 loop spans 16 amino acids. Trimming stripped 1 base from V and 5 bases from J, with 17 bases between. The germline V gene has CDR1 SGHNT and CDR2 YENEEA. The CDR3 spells CASSLGKGGRLYGYTF. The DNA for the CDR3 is TGTGCCAGCAGCTTAGGAAAAGGTGGACGGTTATATGGCTACACCTTC.

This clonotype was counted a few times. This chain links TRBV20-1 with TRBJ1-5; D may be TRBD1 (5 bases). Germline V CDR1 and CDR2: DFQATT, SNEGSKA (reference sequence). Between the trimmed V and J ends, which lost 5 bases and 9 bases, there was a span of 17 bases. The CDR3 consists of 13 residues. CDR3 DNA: TGCAGTGCTCCGAGGGAGCAGGGCGGGCCCCAGCATTTT. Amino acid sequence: CSAPREQGGPQHF.

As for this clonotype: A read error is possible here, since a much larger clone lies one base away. CDR3 sequence: CASSYSPGQGADAQYF. The CDR3, as DNA: TGTGCCAGCAGTTACAGCCCGGGACAGGGGGCAGATGCGCAGTATTTT. The rearrangement uses TRBV6-5 and TRBJ2-3, with 12 nucleotides matching TRBD1. Looked up from germline, CDR1 is MNHEY and CDR2 is SVGAGI. The CDR3 has 16 residues.

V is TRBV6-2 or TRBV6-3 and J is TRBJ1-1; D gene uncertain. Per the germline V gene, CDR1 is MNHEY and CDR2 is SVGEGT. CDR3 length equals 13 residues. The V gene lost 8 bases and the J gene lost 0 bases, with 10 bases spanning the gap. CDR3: CASGWAVNTEAFF. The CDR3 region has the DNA TGTGCCAGCGGGTGGGCGGTGAACACTGAAGCTTTCTTT.

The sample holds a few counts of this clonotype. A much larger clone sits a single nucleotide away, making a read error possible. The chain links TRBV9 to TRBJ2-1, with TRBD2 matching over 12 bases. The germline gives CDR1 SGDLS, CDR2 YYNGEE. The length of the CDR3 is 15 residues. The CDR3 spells CAGSVQTSGSNEQFF. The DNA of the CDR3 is TGTGCCGGCAGCGTACAGACTAGCGGGAGCAATGAGCAGTTCTTC.

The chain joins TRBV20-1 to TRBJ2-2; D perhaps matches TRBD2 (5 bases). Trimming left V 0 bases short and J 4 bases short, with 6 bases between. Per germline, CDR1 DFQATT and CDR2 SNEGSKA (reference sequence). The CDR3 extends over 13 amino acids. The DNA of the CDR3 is TGCAGTGCTAGAGATAGCGTCACCGGGGAGCTGTTTTTT. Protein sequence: CSARDSVTGELFF.

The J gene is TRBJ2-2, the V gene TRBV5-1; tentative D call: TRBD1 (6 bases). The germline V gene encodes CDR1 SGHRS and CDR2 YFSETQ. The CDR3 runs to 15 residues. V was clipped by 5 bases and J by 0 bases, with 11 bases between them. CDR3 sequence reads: CASRTDSTNTGELFF. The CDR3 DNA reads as TGCGCCAGCAGGACGGACAGCACGAACACCGGGGAGCTGTTTTTT. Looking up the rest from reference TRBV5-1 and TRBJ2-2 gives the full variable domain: KAGVTQTPRYLIKTRGQQVTLSCSPISGHRSVSWYQQTPGQGLQFLFEYFSETQRNKGNFPGRFSGRQFSNSRSEMNVSTLELGDSALYLCASRTDSTNTGELFFGEGSRLTVL.

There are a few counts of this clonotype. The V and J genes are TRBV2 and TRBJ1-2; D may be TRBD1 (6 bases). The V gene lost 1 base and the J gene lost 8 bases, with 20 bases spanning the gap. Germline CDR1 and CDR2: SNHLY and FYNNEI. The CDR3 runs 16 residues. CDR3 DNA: TGTGCCAGCAGTGAAGAAGGTGGGGGGGCCTCAAGGGGCTACACCTTC. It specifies CASSEEGGGASRGYTF. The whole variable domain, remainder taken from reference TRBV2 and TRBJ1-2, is EPEVTQTPSHQVTQMGQEVILRCVPISNHLYFYWYRQILGQKVEFLVSFYNNEISEKSEIFDDQFSVERPDGSNFTLKIRSTKLEDSAMYFCASSEEGGGASRGYTFGSGTRLTVV.